Each of the 15 T cell receptor beta chains below was sequenced from the same sample in a study of blood T cell repertoires in COVID-19. Profiled with immunoSEQ multiplex PCR; TCRdb holds only in-frame clones, not every one. The sample has roughly 190,000 clones; approximately 81% are singletons. Sequenced input: peripheral blood. Receptors were obtained from a woman aged 70 to 79 with COVID-19, enrolled during active disease.

The chain's CDR3 is CASSPPGDRAFF. The CDR3 region has the DNA TGTGCCAGCTCACCCCCGGGAGATCGGGCTTTCTTT. The rearrangement links TRBV18 to TRBJ1-1; D is uncertain. CDR3 length equals 12 residues. Trimming pared 3 bases from V and 11 bases from J, leaving 13 bases between. Germline V lookup: CDR1 KGHSH, CDR2 LQKENI.

This chain links TRBV6-1 with TRBJ2-7, with a possible D match to TRBD2 (5 bases). The CDR3 covers 14 residues. The V end lost 2 bases, the J end lost 0 bases, and 8 bases lay between the germline ends. Germline CDR1 is MNHNS and CDR2 is SASEGT. The CDR3 bases are TGTGCCAGCAGTGAAACGGGAAGCTCCTACGAGCAGTACGTC. Encoded protein: CASSETGSSYEQYV.

V gene TRBV27 combines with J gene TRBJ1-2; no clear D. Trimming took 6 bases from V and 8 from J, leaving 19 bases between them. The CDR3 is made up of 14 amino acids. Germline V gene data show CDR1 as MNHEY and CDR2 as SMNVEV (reference sequence). The CDR3 region is CASSRVDNLVGYTF. The DNA for the CDR3 is TGTGCCAGCAGCAGAGTTGACAACCTGGTAGGCTACACCTTC.

This chain connects TRBV7-2 to TRBJ1-2; perhaps TRBD1 as D (5 bases). Germline CDR1 is SGHTA and CDR2 is FQGNSA. This CDR3 has 14 amino acids. Trimming pared 2 bases from V and 6 bases from J, leaving 13 bases between. CDR3 in amino acids: CASSLRQFSDGYTF. CDR3 nucleotides: TGTGCCAGCAGCTTAAGACAGTTCTCAGATGGCTACACCTTC.

The chain combines TRBV7-8 with TRBJ2-2, with D unresolved. Germline V gene lookup returns CDR1 SGHVS and CDR2 FQNEAQ. The CDR3 totals 16 residues. The germline V and J ends were trimmed by 3 bases and 2 bases, with 13 bases remaining between them. The CDR3 bases are TGTGCCAGCAGCTTCGCGAGGAGATTTAACACCGGGGAGCTGTTTTTT. Translating gives CASSFARRFNTGELFF.

The chain links TRBV27 to TRBJ2-5; possibly TRBD2 for D (5 bases). This CDR3 is 14 amino acids long. Per germline, CDR1 MNHEY and CDR2 SMNVEV (reference sequence). V lost 3 bases and J lost 5, with 13 bases in between. The CDR3 DNA follows: TGTGCCAGCAGTTTGATGCCCGGGATGGAGACCCAGTACTTC. It is translated as CASSLMPGMETQYF.

J is TRBJ2-2 and V is TRBV19; TRBD1 might be the D (6 bases). Trimming pared 5 bases from V and 6 bases from J, leaving 10 bases between. The CDR3 has 13 residues. Germline CDR1 reads LNHDA; CDR2 reads SQIVND (reference sequence). CDR3 protein: CASSFRGPGELFF. CDR3 in DNA: TGTGCCAGTAGTTTCAGGGGTCCCGGGGAGCTGTTTTTT.

The chain is built from TRBV7-2 and TRBJ1-1; D is unclear. This CDR3 spans 13 amino acids. The ends were cut back, 3 bases at V and 0 bases at J, with 5 bases in the middle. Germline V gives CDR1 SGHTA, CDR2 FQGNSA. As DNA, the CDR3 is TGTGCCAGCAGCTTTACGGTGAACACTGAAGCTTTCTTT. Its translation: CASSFTVNTEAFF. The full variable domain, completed using reference TRBV7-2 and TRBJ1-1, is GAGVSQSPSNKVTEKGKDVELRCDPISGHTALYWYRQSLGQGLEFLIYFQGNSAPDKSGLPSDRFSAERTGGSVSTLTIQRTQQEDSAVYLCASSFTVNTEAFFGQGTRLTVV.

The rearrangement uses TRBV2 and TRBJ2-1; D ambiguous. The germline CDR1 and CDR2 sequences are SNHLY and FYNNEI. This CDR3 contains 12 residues. Trimming removed 8 bases from V and 4 bases from J, with 9 bases in between. CDR3: CASLSEYNEQFF. Here the CDR3 DNA reads TGTGCCAGCTTGTCCGAGTACAATGAGCAGTTCTTC.

The V call is TRBV10-3, the J call TRBJ2-5, with D maybe TRBD1 (6 bases). This CDR3 contains 16 residues. Trimming left V 3 bases short and J 3 bases short, with 17 bases between. CDR1 and CDR2 from the germline V gene are ENHRY and SYGVKD. This CDR3 reads CAISERRTATKETQYF. The CDR3 nucleotides read TGTGCCATCAGTGAAAGGAGGACAGCGACCAAAGAGACCCAGTACTTC.

The CDR3 bases are TGTGCCAGCAGCTTGGGTGGGGGGGGAGAGCAGTACGTC. The encoded protein is CASSLGGGGEQYV. V gene TRBV5-8 combines with J gene TRBJ2-7, with TRBD2 identical over 7 bases. In germline, CDR1 is SGHTS, CDR2 YDEGEE. The CDR3 spans 13 residues. Germline trimming cut 0 bases from V and 7 bases from J; bases unmatched to any gene: 4.

The rearrangement joins TRBV18 to TRBJ2-7, with D perhaps TRBD2 (5 bases). V lost 2 bases, J lost 0 bases, and 11 bases lay in between. CDR1 and CDR2 from the germline V gene are KGHSH and LQKENI. The CDR3 length is 15 residues. The CDR3 DNA reads as TGTGCCAGCTCACCAACCGGACTTAGCTCCTACGAGCAGTACGTC. This translates into CASSPTGLSSYEQYV.

DNA for the CDR3: TGTGCCTGGTTAGGACAGGATAATTCACCCCTCCACTTT. Translating it yields CAWLGQDNSPLHF. This rearrangement joins TRBV30 to TRBJ1-6; 7 bases fit TRBD1. The junction had 3 bases not matched to a gene; V was cut back by 5 bases and J by 5 bases. Germline CDR1 GTSNPN, CDR2 SVGIG (reference sequence). This CDR3 contains 13 residues.

This chain connects TRBV19 to TRBJ1-5; TRBD1 matches at 9 bases. The CDR3 totals 15 residues. Unmatched junction bases numbered 6, after V lost 3 bases and J lost 6 bases. Germline loops: CDR1 LNHDA, CDR2 SQIVND (reference sequence). The CDR3: CASSMKTGGSQPQHF. CDR3 bases: TGTGCCAGTAGTATGAAGACAGGGGGATCTCAGCCCCAGCATTTT.

This chain links TRBV6-1 with TRBJ2-5; 7 nucleotides agree with TRBD1. CDR1 MNHNS and CDR2 SASEGT come from the germline V gene. The V gene end was trimmed by 3 bases and the J gene end by 4 bases; junction bases not matched to a gene: 8. The CDR3 is 15 amino acids. CDR3 in amino acids: CASSDIGQVGETQYF. As DNA, the CDR3 is TGTGCCAGCAGTGATATAGGACAGGTCGGAGAGACCCAGTACTTC.